This is a list of T cell receptor beta chains from one sample in a study of T cell responses to AZD1222 COVID-19 vaccine. Libraries were prepared by immunoSEQ multiplex PCR; TCRdb keeps only in-frame clonotypes and omits some of them. The sample has tens of thousands of clones, 80% to 90% seen once; the top ten hold 28%. Sequenced here: peripheral blood, sampled 28 days after the second AZD1222 dose. These receptors came from an adult who received the AZD1222 COVID-19 vaccine. CDR3s include the opening cysteine and the closing phenylalanine or tryptophan. The order of the fields is D gene, V gene, clone size, J gene, CDR3 DNA, CDR3 protein. A D gene is named only where the DNA matches it firmly. Size is stated for part of the rows, as once, few or many counts, or as a class when the clone is expanded.

TRBD2	TRBV2	NA	TRBJ2-1	TGTGCCAGCAGTGCCCGGGGGGGGCTCTCCTACAATGAGCAGTTCTTC	CASSARGGLSYNEQFF
TRBD1	TRBV5-1	NA	TRBJ1-5	TGCGCCAGCAGCCGAACAGGGGATAGCAATCAGCCCCAGCATTTT	CASSRTGDSNQPQHF
NA	TRBV19	NA	TRBJ1-2	TGTGCCAGTAGTATTTTGGGGGACCGTGACTATTACTTTCATGGCTACACCTTC	CASSILGDRDYYFHGYTF
NA	TRBV5-5	NA	TRBJ2-6	TGTGCCAGCAGCTTGGAGTCTACTGGGGCCAACGTCCTGACTTTC	CASSLESTGANVLTF
NA	TRBV27	NA	TRBJ2-7	TGTGCCAGCAGTTTTGACGGGTACTACGAGCAGTACTTC	CASSFDGYYEQYF
TRBD2	TRBV5-1	NA	TRBJ2-3	TGCGCCAGCAGCCCGTTAAGCGGGAGGGTCACAGATACGCAGTATTTT	CASSPLSGRVTDTQYF
TRBD1	TRBV5-1	few	TRBJ1-1	TGCGCCAGCAGCTTGGCGACGACAGGGGCGTTGACTGAAGCTTTCTTT	CASSLATTGALTEAFF
TRBD2	TRBV7-9	NA	TRBJ2-7	TGTGCCAGCAGCTTAGTAGGTAGCGGGAGGGCCGAGTACGAGCAGTACTTC	CASSLVGSGRAEYEQYF
NA	TRBV6-5	NA	TRBJ1-5	TGTGCCAGCAGTCGGGACGGACCAGGTGGTCAGCCCCAGCATTTT	CASSRDGPGGQPQHF
NA	TRBV7-9	NA	TRBJ2-1	TGTGCCAGCAGCTACAATGAGCAGTTCTTC	CASSYNEQFF
NA	TRBV15	NA	TRBJ1-4	TGTGCCACTAAAGGATGGGAGCCGGAAAAACTGTTTTTT	CATKGWEPEKLFF
NA	TRBV28	NA	TRBJ2-1	TGTGCCAGCAGTGGGGGCCAGAAGCGGACTATTTACAATGAGCAGTTCTTC	CASSGGQKRTIYNEQFF
TRBD2	TRBV6-1	NA	TRBJ2-2	TGTGCCAGCAGTGATGAACTAGCGGGAGGGAGGGCCGGGGAGCTGTTTTTT	CASSDELAGGRAGELFF
TRBD2	TRBV13	NA	TRBJ2-1	TGTGCCAGCAGCCTCCCTAGCGGAAACGACTACAATGAGCAGTTCTTC	CASSLPSGNDYNEQFF